This T cell receptor (beta chain) was recovered during a study of OX40 agonist ivuxolimab in advanced cancers. Study details: Ivuxolimab, an agonistic anti-OX40 (CD134) antibody, was given to patients. A mean age of 60 years, range about 20 to 85, was recorded, and 82.7% were male.

Sequenced by immunoSEQ multiplex PCR; TCRdb stores in-frame clones only, minus some. The table shows more than 30,000 clones, with roughly 86% occurring only once. General study results and limits: The authors also found low normalized T-cell clonal expansion in some nonresponders.

In the case of this clone: Its antigen is undetermined.

Germline values: CDR1 MNHEY, CDR2 SVGAGI. The CDR3 is 13 amino acids. The V gene end was trimmed by 7 bases and the J gene end by 3 bases; junction bases not matched to a gene: 6. The chain uses TRBV6-5 and TRBJ2-7; 7 bases agree with TRBD1. The TCR was taken from an adult with an advanced solid tumor such as melanoma, head and neck, liver or kidney cancer. The input for sequencing was CD4+ or CD8+ T cells sorted from blood, taken in a trial of the OX40 agonist ivuxolimab. CDR3 sequence (DNA): TGTGCCAGCACACGGACAGGCCACTACGAGCAGTACTTC. The encoded protein is CASTRTGHYEQYF.